This is a list of T cell receptor beta chains from one sample in a study of T cells in Graves' hyperthyroidism and ophthalmopathy. Each CDR3 protein is one row after TCRdb ran MiXCR on the multiplex PCR reads. Seen here are hundreds of thousands of distinct CDR3 sequences, under 20% observed once, and the top ten hold over 15%. Sequenced sample: blood. The receptors were sampled from a woman between 50 and 59 years old with Graves' hyperthyroidism that later progressed to Graves' ophthalmopathy. The CDR3 runs from the conserved cysteine through the conserved F or W. The order of the fields is J gene, clone size, V gene, D gene, CDR3 DNA, CDR3 protein. The D gene is left open where the match is weak. The listing skips clone size in some rows; elsewhere it reads once, few, many or a size class.

TRBJ1-1 | few | TRBV19 | - | TGTGCCAGTAGTATAGAGGGGGCGGACACTGAAGCTTTCTTT | CASSIEGADTEAFF
TRBJ2-5 | many | TRBV11-2 | - | TGTGCCAGCAGCTGGGGGAGGTGGGGGCCACTGTACCAAGAGACCCAGTACTTC | CASSWGRWGPLYQETQYF
TRBJ2-1 | - | TRBV7-6 | TRBD1 | TGTGCCAGCAGCAACGGACAGGGGGGATACAATGAGCAGTTCTTC | CASSNGQGGYNEQFF
TRBJ2-7 | - | TRBV10-3 | - | TGTGCCATTTTCCGGGACACTTCCTACGAGCAGTACTTC | CAIFRDTSYEQYF
TRBJ2-1 | few | TRBV27 | - | TGTGCCAGCAGTCACTCGGGGGCGGTCTATTACAATGAGCAGTTCTTC | CASSHSGAVYYNEQFF
TRBJ1-1 | - | TRBV6-1 | - | TGTGCCAGCAGTTACAGCGTCTTCAACACTGAAGCTTTCTTT | CASSYSVFNTEAFF
TRBJ2-2 | - | TRBV10-3 | - | TGTGCCAGCCTTGGGGATCCGAACACCGGGGAGCTGTTTTTT | CASLGDPNTGELFF
TRBJ1-5 | - | TRBV4-1 | - | TGCGCCAGCAGCCAAGGGTACCGTTATAGCAATCAGCCCCAGCATTTT | CASSQGYRYSNQPQHF
TRBJ2-7 | many | TRBV30 | - | TGTGCCTGGAGACACGCCGCACAGGGTTTCTACGAGCAGTACTTC | CAWRHAAQGFYEQYF
TRBJ2-7 | few | TRBV19 | - | TGTGCCAGTAGTATAAGACATCGGGATTGGGAGCAGTACTTC | CASSIRHRDWEQYF
TRBJ2-3 | - | TRBV29-1 | - | TGCAGCACAGCTACTACGGCAGATACGCAGTATTTT | CSTATTADTQYF
TRBJ1-1 | few | TRBV20-1 | TRBD1 | TGCAGTGCTAGTCGGGACAGACGAGAAGCTTTCTTT | CSASRDRREAFF
TRBJ2-1 | - | TRBV6-2/TRBV6-3 | - | TGTGCCAGCAGTTACTCGGGGGGACACTACAATGAGCAGTTCTTC | CASSYSGGHYNEQFF
TRBJ2-7 | - | TRBV7-9 | TRBD2 | TGTGCCAGCAGCTTAGCAGCGACTAGCGAGGACGAGCAGTACTTC | CASSLAATSEDEQYF
TRBJ2-5 | many | TRBV12-3/TRBV12-4 | TRBD2 | TGTGCCAGCAGTCGATATAGCGGGGGAGAAGAGACCCAGTACTTC | CASSRYSGGEETQYF
TRBJ1-5 | few | TRBV2 | - | TGTGCCAGCCAGTATAACAGGAAAACCGATCAGCCCCAGCATTTT | CASQYNRKTDQPQHF
TRBJ2-7 | - | TRBV30 | - | TGTGCCTGGAGCCCCACCGGGTGGGAGCAGTACTTC | CAWSPTGWEQYF
TRBJ2-1 | - | TRBV12-3/TRBV12-4 | - | TGTGCCAGCAGTTCGCCCCCCCGGGGCTACAATGAGCAGTTCTTC | CASSSPPRGYNEQFF
TRBJ2-1 | - | TRBV5-1 | - | TGCGCCAGCAGCACCGGACCCCTTGGGCAGCAGTTCTTC | CASSTGPLGQQFF
TRBJ2-1 | many | TRBV11-2 | TRBD2 | TGTGCCAGCAGCCAAATAGCGGGGGGGCCGTACAATGAGCAGTTCTTC | CASSQIAGGPYNEQFF
TRBJ2-7 | few | TRBV6-2/TRBV6-3 | TRBD2 | TGTGCCAGCAGCGGGGGACGAGCGGGGGGCTCCTACGAGCAGTACTTC | CASSGGRAGGSYEQYF
TRBJ2-2 | - | TRBV19 | TRBD2 | TGTGCCAGTAGCCTCGGACTAGCTAGCACCGGGGAGCTGTTTTTT | CASSLGLASTGELFF
TRBJ2-5 | many | TRBV20-1 | TRBD1 | TGCAGTGCTAGATTAACAGGGGGCCAAGAGACCCAGTACTTC | CSARLTGGQETQYF
TRBJ1-6 | - | TRBV12-5 | - | TGTGCTAGTGGCACAGGTAATCGGAATTCACCCCTCCACTTT | CASGTGNRNSPLHF
TRBJ1-5 | many | TRBV5-1 | - | TGCGCCAGCAGCTTGGGTTTCGGGGATCAGCCCCAGCATTTT | CASSLGFGDQPQHF
TRBJ2-1 | - | TRBV4-1 | TRBD2 | TGCGCCAGCAGCCCTACGCTAGCGGGGGGTATTGAGCAGTTCTTC | CASSPTLAGGIEQFF
TRBJ2-1 | - | TRBV6-2/TRBV6-3 | - | TGTGCCAGCAGTTCCAGTTGGACCTACAATGAGCAGTTCTTC | CASSSSWTYNEQFF
TRBJ2-2 | once | TRBV19 | TRBD1 | TGTGCCAGTAGTCCGCGGGACAGGGGAGGAGGAAACACCGGGGAGCTGTTTTTT | CASSPRDRGGGNTGELFF
TRBJ2-5 | - | TRBV4-1 | TRBD2 | TGCGCCAGCAGCCAAACTGTGACCGGGGGGTTTCAAGAGACCCAGTACTTC | CASSQTVTGGFQETQYF
TRBJ1-1 | - | TRBV30 | - | TGTGCCTGGAACAAGGTGAACACTGAAGCTTTCTTT | CAWNKVNTEAFF
TRBJ2-1 | - | TRBV6-1 | - | TGTGCCAGCCCTCCTTCGCGGGGCCGATACAATGAGCAGTTCTTC | CASPPSRGRYNEQFF
TRBJ1-2 | few | TRBV20-1 | - | TGCAGTGCTCCCGGGCTTCCTGGATATGGCTACACCTTC | CSAPGLPGYGYTF
TRBJ2-5 | few | TRBV13 | - | TGTGCCAGCAGCTTAAGAGCGGGACAACAAGAGACCCAGTACTTC | CASSLRAGQQETQYF